The rows below give T cell receptor beta chains drawn from one sample of a study of control samples from healthy donors and cancer patients. The data were produced by immunoSEQ multiplex PCR, yet TCRdb's version contains in-frame clones alone and is incomplete. The repertoire holds 150,000 or so clones, with around nine tenths as singletons. Material: blood. The receptors derive from a woman younger than 45 in good health. Both conserved end residues are part of each CDR3. D genes are given only for firm matches. Some rows mark clone size as missing; the rest say once, few, many or name a class of expanded clone.

V gene	J gene	D gene	clone size	CDR3 protein	CDR3 DNA
TRBV2	TRBJ1-4	.	.	CASSRVLNEKLFF	TGTGCCAGCAGCCGGGTCCTTAATGAAAAACTGTTTTTT
TRBV9	TRBJ2-7	.	.	CASTRGGVPVYEQYF	TGTGCCAGCACCAGAGGGGGGGTACCCGTCTACGAGCAGTACTTC
TRBV7-9	TRBJ1-6	TRBD1	.	CASSTPQGANSPLHF	TGTGCCAGCAGCACCCCACAGGGGGCGAATTCACCCCTCCACTTT
TRBV5-1	TRBJ2-3	TRBD1	.	CASSPYRGGTDTQYF	TGCGCCAGCAGCCCGTACAGGGGTGGCACAGATACGCAGTATTTT
TRBV28	TRBJ2-5	.	.	CASTTGRLGVETQYF	TGTGCCAGCACCACCGGTAGGCTGGGGGTGGAGACCCAGTACTTC
TRBV6-2/TRBV6-3	TRBJ2-5	.	.	CASSYQGQQETQYF	TGTGCCAGCAGTTATCAGGGCCAGCAAGAGACCCAGTACTTC
TRBV5-6	TRBJ1-5	.	.	CASSFGGGQPQHF	TGTGCCAGCAGCTTCGGAGGGGGTCAGCCCCAGCATTTT
TRBV5-5	TRBJ1-4	TRBD1	.	CASSRTGGYGTNEKLFF	TGTGCCAGCAGCCGGACAGGGGGCTATGGGACTAATGAAAAACTGTTTTTT
TRBV11-2	TRBJ2-2	.	.	CASSVRGGSAGELFF	TGTGCCAGCAGCGTAAGGGGGGGGTCGGCCGGGGAGCTGTTTTTT
TRBV2	TRBJ1-2	.	.	CASSEGIWQEQGYTF	TGTGCCAGCAGTGAAGGGATTTGGCAGGAGCAGGGCTACACCTTC
TRBV18	TRBJ1-2	.	.	CASSPLSQKDGYTF	TGTGCCAGCTCACCACTAAGCCAAAAAGATGGCTACACCTTC
TRBV27	TRBJ2-7	TRBD1	.	CASSLNRGRDEQYF	TGTGCCAGCAGTTTGAACAGGGGGCGCGACGAGCAGTACTTC
TRBV19	TRBJ1-1	TRBD1	.	CASSDRGRSVTEAFF	TGTGCCAGTAGCGACAGGGGGCGATCGGTCACTGAAGCTTTCTTT
TRBV6-2/TRBV6-3	TRBJ1-1	.	.	CASSSLRGGRANTEAFF	TGTGCCAGCAGTTCTCTAAGGGGGGGTCGAGCTAACACTGAAGCTTTCTTT
TRBV27	TRBJ1-5	TRBD1	once	CARDHEEGQGDQPQHF	TGTGCCAGGGACCACGAGGAGGGACAGGGGGATCAGCCCCAGCATTTT
TRBV19	TRBJ2-3	.	few	CASSAQVRAADTQYF	TGTGCCAGTAGTGCCCAAGTTCGGGCCGCAGATACGCAGTATTTT
TRBV28	TRBJ1-6	TRBD1	.	CASSRDSSYNSPLHF	TGTGCCAGCAGTAGGGACAGCTCCTATAATTCACCCCTCCACTTT
TRBV9	TRBJ2-3	TRBD2	once	CASSEGSGSGDTQYF	TGTGCCAGCAGCGAAGGTAGCGGGAGTGGGGATACGCAGTATTTT
TRBV7-9	TRBJ1-2	.	once	CASSSAVTGGYTF	TGTGCCAGCAGCTCGGCCGTCACAGGTGGCTACACCTTC
TRBV28	TRBJ2-1	.	.	CASSSASSYNEQFF	TGTGCCAGCAGTTCGGCTAGCAGCTACAATGAGCAGTTCTTC
TRBV10-3	TRBJ2-1	TRBD2	.	CAISERGGGFSEQFF	TGTGCCATCAGTGAGAGGGGCGGGGGGTTTAGTGAGCAGTTCTTC
TRBV7-9	TRBJ1-6	TRBD1	.	CASSSYRGVRSPLHF	TGTGCCAGCAGCTCCTACAGGGGGGTCAGGTCACCCCTCCACTTT
TRBV15	TRBJ1-4	.	.	CATSSGPANEKLFF	TGTGCCACCAGCAGCGGGCCCGCTAATGAAAAACTGTTTTTT
TRBV2	TRBJ2-7	.	.	CASSEVGAYEQYF	TGTGCCAGCAGTGAGGTTGGGGCTTACGAGCAGTACTTC
TRBV20-1	TRBJ2-2	.	.	CSASSVSGELFF	TGCAGTGCTAGTTCGGTATCCGGGGAGCTGTTTTTT
TRBV9	TRBJ1-2	.	.	CASSVDNRGGYGYTF	TGTGCCAGCAGCGTGGATAACAGAGGGGGCTATGGCTACACCTTC
TRBV27	TRBJ1-4	.	.	CASSSGTGSATNEKLFF	TGTGCCAGCAGTTCCGGGACGGGTTCTGCAACTAATGAAAAACTGTTTTTT
TRBV6-5	TRBJ1-1	TRBD1	.	CASSPRTGGGTEAFF	TGTGCCAGCAGTCCACGGACAGGGGGCGGCACTGAAGCTTTCTTT
TRBV18	TRBJ2-7	TRBD1	.	CASSTGVGPYEQYF	TGTGCCAGCTCAACAGGGGTCGGACCCTACGAGCAGTACTTC
TRBV28	TRBJ1-2	.	.	CASSFAYGYTF	TGTGCCAGCAGTTTCGCGTATGGCTACACCTTC
TRBV20-1	TRBJ1-1	.	.	CSASSGGGRTEAFF	TGCAGTGCTAGTAGCGGGGGCGGTCGGACTGAAGCTTTCTTT
TRBV30	TRBJ1-3	.	.	CAWRVLDIDSGNTIYF	TGTGCCTGGAGGGTACTCGACATTGACTCTGGAAACACCATATATTTT
TRBV2	TRBJ2-6	.	.	CASRPFGANVLTF	TGTGCCAGCAGGCCCTTTGGGGCCAACGTCCTGACTTTC
TRBV5-6	TRBJ1-3	.	.	CASSEQNRGNTIYF	TGTGCCAGCAGCGAGCAAAACCGAGGAAACACCATATATTTT
TRBV14	TRBJ2-5	.	.	CASSQGWMETQYF	TGTGCCAGCAGCCAGGGGTGGATGGAGACCCAGTACTTC
TRBV9	TRBJ1-1	.	.	CASSVGQKNTEAFF	TGTGCCAGCAGCGTAGGACAGAAGAACACTGAAGCTTTCTTT
TRBV20-1	TRBJ2-5	TRBD2	.	CSASSGGSETQYF	TGCAGTGCTAGTAGCGGGGGTTCGGAGACCCAGTACTTC
TRBV6-5	TRBJ1-1	.	.	CASTGEGNTEAFF	TGTGCCAGCACGGGGGAGGGGAACACTGAAGCTTTCTTT
TRBV19	TRBJ2-3	.	.	CASSPLQGLTQYF	TGTGCCAGTAGTCCGCTACAGGGTCTGACGCAGTATTTT
TRBV29-1	TRBJ1-2	.	.	CSVDGGHGYTF	TGCAGCGTTGATGGGGGGCATGGCTACACCTTC
TRBV7-9	TRBJ2-2	.	.	CASSEDRGTGELFF	TGTGCCAGCAGCGAAGACCGTGGCACCGGGGAGCTGTTTTTT
TRBV5-1	TRBJ1-2	.	.	CASSDGGNYGYTF	TGCGCCAGCAGTGACGGGGGGAACTATGGCTACACCTTC
TRBV4-1	TRBJ1-4	TRBD1	.	CASSQDIRQGPPKLFF	TGCGCCAGCAGCCAAGATATTAGACAGGGACCCCCAAAACTGTTTTTT
TRBV6-2/TRBV6-3	TRBJ2-3	.	.	CASSYPQISRKEYF	TGTGCCAGCAGTTACCCGCAGATTTCGAGAAAGGAGTATTTT
TRBV7-9	TRBJ2-5	.	few	CASSFSQETQYF	TGTGCCAGCAGCTTTAGTCAAGAGACCCAGTACTTC
TRBV19	TRBJ2-2	TRBD2	.	CASSKKGLAGTGELFF	TGTGCCAGTAGTAAGAAAGGCCTAGCGGGAACCGGGGAGCTGTTTTTT
TRBV7-9	TRBJ1-1	.	.	CASSPLPGGEAFF	TGTGCCAGCAGCCCACTCCCGGGGGGTGAAGCTTTCTTT
TRBV5-1	TRBJ2-1	TRBD2	.	CASSLELAAIEQFF	TGCGCCAGCAGCCTGGAACTAGCGGCCATTGAGCAGTTCTTC
TRBV11-2	TRBJ2-7	.	.	CASSAVGPDYEQYF	TGTGCCAGCAGTGCCGTCGGTCCAGACTACGAGCAGTACTTC